This record concerns one T cell receptor (beta chain) sequence. The antigen is not known. One entry per CDR3 protein, called by TCRdb with MiXCR from the RT-PCR reads. The top ten clones hold approximately 12% of a sample with hundreds of thousands of distinct CDR3 sequences, about 10% of them seen once. The data belong to a study of response to subunit inactivated influenza vaccine. Overall study findings and caveats: Authors suggested seasonal influenza vaccinations each recruit few new T cells.

The germline gives CDR1 DFQATT, CDR2 SNEGSKA (reference sequence). The length of the CDR3 is 13 residues. Trimming removed 7 bases from V and 1 base from J, with 13 bases in between. The genes are TRBV20-1 and TRBJ2-5; D unresolved. The source material was PBMCs from blood, sampled 45 days after vaccination. This TCR came from a man aged 45-65 years who received an inactivated influenza vaccine. CDR3 in amino acids: CSGRQKSQETQYF. DNA for the CDR3: TGCAGTGGCCGCCAGAAATCCCAAGAGACCCAGTACTTC.